The next 4 T cell receptor beta chains were all read from a single sample in a study of identical twins. TCRdb re-analysed the 5' RACE reads in MiXCR, keeping a single row per CDR3 protein. The sample has about 810,000 distinct CDR3 sequences; about 12% are singletons. This same sample was also taken into another study, of yellow fever vaccine responses in identical twins.

The source material was PBMCs. The receptor source for this set is a woman under 30 in good health.

This chain joins TRBV20-1 and TRBJ2-5, with a possible D match to TRBD1 (5 bases). V gave up 0 bases and J gave up 2 bases, with 13 bases separating them. The germline gives CDR1 DFQATT, CDR2 SNEGSKA (reference sequence). The length of the CDR3 is 15 residues. The CDR3 nucleotides are TGCAGTGCTAGAGATTGGACAAAGGAACAAGAGACCCAGTACTTC. Its protein is CSARDWTKEQETQYF.

This clonotype came up a few times. As DNA, the CDR3 is TGCAGTGCTAGTAACTTCCGGAGCTCCTATAATTCACCCCTCCACTTT. Encoded protein: CSASNFRSSYNSPLHF. The gene calls are TRBV20-1 and TRBJ1-6; D call uncertain. Looked up from germline, CDR1 is DFQATT and CDR2 is SNEGSKA (reference sequence). Trimming took 3 bases from V and 0 from J, leaving 12 bases between them. The CDR3 totals 16 residues.

This chain uses TRBV9 with TRBJ1-2, with D hard to call. Looked up from germline, CDR1 is SGDLS and CDR2 is YYNGEE. V lost 3 bases and J lost 13, with 10 bases in between. CDR3 length equals 10 residues. The DNA of the CDR3 is TGTGCCAGCAGCGCGAGGGTCACCACCTTC. This codes for CASSARVTTF. The entire variable domain, with the rest obtained from reference TRBV9 and TRBJ1-2, is as follows: DSGVTQTPKHLITATGQRVTLRCSPRSGDLSVYWYQQSLDQGLQFLIQYYNGEERAKGNILERFSAQQFPDLHSELNLSSLELGDSALYFCASSARVTTFGSGTRLTVV.

This chain joins TRBV7-6 and TRBJ2-1; 7 bases map to TRBD1. CDR1 and CDR2 from the germline V gene are SGHVS and FNYEAQ. Trimming at V came to 4 bases and at J to 6 bases, leaving 3 bases not matched to a gene. The CDR3 has 13 residues. The CDR3 protein is CASSSNRGNEQFF. The CDR3 bases are TGTGCCAGCAGCTCGAACAGGGGCAATGAGCAGTTCTTC.